This T cell receptor beta chain appears in the sequencing data of a study of T cells in Graves' hyperthyroidism and ophthalmopathy (dated by TCRdb to the late 2010s). Some background on the complete study: Peripheral blood was sampled at the time of initial diagnosis, prior to any treatment. After sampling, hyperthyroidism patients received methimazole starting at 30 mg daily, and ophthalmopathy patients received high-dose intravenous methylprednisolone. The paper describes TCR Vbeta CDR3 sequencing of 140 or so peripheral blood samples, made up of fewer than 50 ophthalmopathy patients, some 76 hyperthyroidism patients and around 17 progressor patients. Prospective prediction of ophthalmopathy was tested in an independent validation cohort consisting of 18 to 20 hyperthyroidism patients and over 15 patients who later progressed to ophthalmopathy. Thyroid tissue and blood T-cell repertoires from more than five Graves' hyperthyroidism patients were also compared in the study. For training and testing, the 95 to 100 patients in the discovery cohort were randomly divided in a 7:3 ratio. A discovery cohort of about a hundred patients, roughly 40 with Graves' ophthalmopathy and more than 55 with stable Graves' hyperthyroidism, was used to find distinguishing TCR V-J signatures. Results and caveats for the whole study, not just this receptor: Ophthalmopathy was separated from stable hyperthyroidism by a 13 V-J signature model, with around 90% sensitivity and just over 81% specificity obtained in cross-validation and 80%/75% obtained in testing. Most expanded thyroid clonotypes (frequency above 0.001) were also detected in blood, a finding suggesting that blood repertoires may reflect thyroid immune responses. Sample size was not statistically predetermined, and blinding of investigators to group allocation was not performed. During validation, the model predicted progression to ophthalmopathy a median of around six months ahead of onset, with roughly 65% sensitivity and around 73% specificity.

The TCR beta CDR3 regions were amplified from the RNA transcripts. The TCR CDR3 was subjected to a first round of RT-PCR using the HTBI primer set and the Qiagen OneStep RT-PCR kit. Libraries were constructed in a second round of multiplex PCR, after which size selection and purification were carried out. The libraries were sequenced on an Illumina HiSeq2000 using paired-end 100 bp reads. The published analysis was carried out like this. SOAPnuke was used to process the raw data, throwing out any read that contained adapters or uncalled bases, had a mean Phred below 15, or lacked an exact constant-primer or identifier match. COPE v1.2.5 was used to merge the high-quality paired reads, and each unique nucleotide sequence was defined as a clonotype. Clonotypes were aligned to IMGT TRBV, TRBD and TRBJ reference segments using MiTCR v1.1. The analysis was restricted to V-J combinations with a frequency above 0.0001, which together covered approximately 99% of the repertoires. The TCS score was defined as F50 (clonal expansion) divided by E x V (chaos), with BLOSUM62-based TCRdist calculated between CDR3 peptides within each V-J. Welch's t-statistics and random forest reduced several hundred V-J features to roughly 13, which were used in a naive Bayes classifier (R e1071). TCRdb cleaned the public reads at Q25 with fastp, built clones with MiXCR and kept in-frame beta chains. Rows merge per CDR3 protein into single entries with the most common DNA and genes. The V and J calls follow TCRdb's processing rather than the paper's. For this sample the table gives a few hundred thousand distinct CDR3 sequences, of which 25% were detected only once. The ten largest clones represent about 73% of the sample.

Based on the germline V gene, the CDR1 and CDR2 sequences are SGHNT and YENEEA. The germline V end is reduced by 2 bases and the J end by 8 bases; junction bases left unmatched: 18. From its cysteine to its phenylalanine, the CDR3 spans 20 amino acids. Only CDR3 DNA remains: 60 bases, in frame from the first base. Stable Graves' hyperthyroidism was defined as no progression to ophthalmopathy during 18 months of follow-up. Hyperthyroidism patients were aged 18 to 65 years and newly diagnosed, with disease duration of less than 2 months. The study excluded patients with uncontrolled infections, other autoimmune diseases, pregnancy or lactation. Diagnoses relied on clinical symptoms, serum thyroxine and TRAb, thyroid ultrasound and orbital computed tomography. PBMCs were isolated from about 10 ml of fresh peripheral blood by Ficoll-Paque density gradient centrifugation. Trizol reagent was used to extract total RNA, and RNA quality was then checked on an Agilent 2100 Bioanalyzer.

This clonotype was found a few times. The antigen it binds to is not known. No base qualities exist here, and no much larger clone lies one base off it. The material sequenced was blood. The sequence was collected from a man aged 50-60 years with Graves' hyperthyroidism. The chain joins TRBV11-3 to TRBJ2-1, with TRBD2 matching 13 junction bases. The CDR3 region: CASSLKRTTQGLAGAYEQFF. DNA sequence: TGTGCCAGCAGCTTAAAGAGGACTACTCAAGGACTAGCGGGAGCTTATGAGCAGTTCTTC.